These T cell receptor beta chains were read from a single sample in a study of blood T cells in healthy people across ages. TCRdb ran MiXCR on the 5' RACE reads and lists one entry per CDR3 protein. The data show 800,000 or so distinct CDR3 sequences, around half seen once. Sequences were obtained from blood. Receptor source: an older man in good health. Each CDR3 is given with its conserved first and last residue. D genes are given only for firm matches. Clone size is shown for a subset of rows, as once, few, many or a class of expanded clone.

abundance,v_gene,j_gene,d_gene,CDR3aa,CDR3nt
-,TRBV5-1,TRBJ2-5,-,CASSLGMGNQETQYF,TGCGCCAGCAGCTTGGGTATGGGGAACCAAGAGACCCAGTACTTC
once,TRBV7-2,TRBJ1-4,-,CASSHSPGGSFNEKLFF,TGTGCCAGCAGCCATTCCCCGGGCGGGTCGTTTAATGAAAAACTGTTTTTT
-,TRBV4-3,TRBJ2-6,TRBD1,CAGSLQGGGANVLTF,TGCGCCGGCAGCCTACAGGGGGGTGGGGCCAACGTCCTGACTTTC
-,TRBV28,TRBJ2-1,TRBD2,CAAATLAGIPEQFF,TGTGCCGCTGCAACCCTAGCGGGAATTCCGGAGCAGTTCTTC
few,TRBV11-2,TRBJ2-3,-,CASSLGISGEVTDTQYF,TGTGCCAGCAGCTTGGGGATAAGTGGGGAAGTCACAGATACGCAGTATTTT
-,TRBV30,TRBJ2-3,TRBD2,CAWSPGLAGEADTQYF,TGTGCCTGGAGCCCTGGACTAGCGGGAGAGGCAGATACGCAGTATTTT
few,TRBV7-2,TRBJ2-5,-,CASSPGTDGETQYF,TGTGCCAGCAGCCCGGGGACGGACGGAGAGACCCAGTACTTC
-,TRBV4-1,TRBJ1-6,-,CASSQDGRPSNSPLHF,TGCGCCAGCAGCCAAGATGGGAGGCCCTCTAATTCACCCCTCCACTTT
once,TRBV29-1,TRBJ2-7,-,CSVERMDSYEQYF,TGCAGCGTTGAACGGATGGACTCCTACGAGCAGTACTTC
few,TRBV29-1,TRBJ2-3,-,CSAQGADTQYF,TGCAGCGCACAGGGCGCGGATACGCAGTATTTT
-,TRBV5-1,TRBJ2-5,-,CASSPPWPGEETQYF,TGCGCCAGCAGCCCACCTTGGCCGGGAGAAGAGACCCAGTACTTC
-,TRBV7-2,TRBJ2-7,-,CASSLLRGINAEQYF,TGTGCCAGCAGCTTACTGCGAGGGATTAATGCCGAGCAGTACTTC
-,TRBV5-1,TRBJ2-4,-,CASSLLEGAKNIQYF,TGCGCCAGCAGCTTGCTGGAGGGGGCCAAAAACATTCAGTACTTC
-,TRBV28,TRBJ2-3,TRBD1,CATSERPGGADTQYF,TGTGCCACTTCGGAGCGTCCAGGGGGCGCAGATACGCAGTATTTT
-,TRBV7-2,TRBJ1-6,-,CASSQYLGYSPLHF,TGTGCCAGCAGCCAGTATCTCGGGTATTCACCCCTCCACTTT
few,TRBV4-2,TRBJ2-1,-,CASSLSVGSNEQFF,TGTGCCAGCAGCCTTTCCGTCGGGAGCAATGAGCAGTTCTTC
-,TRBV28,TRBJ1-6,TRBD1,CASSQGVLGSYNSPLHF,TGTGCCAGCAGTCAGGGGGTCCTCGGGTCCTATAATTCACCCCTCCACTTT
-,TRBV6-8,TRBJ2-2,-,CASSATDSTGELFF,TGTGCCAGCAGTGCTACCGACTCCACTGGGGAGCTGTTTTTT